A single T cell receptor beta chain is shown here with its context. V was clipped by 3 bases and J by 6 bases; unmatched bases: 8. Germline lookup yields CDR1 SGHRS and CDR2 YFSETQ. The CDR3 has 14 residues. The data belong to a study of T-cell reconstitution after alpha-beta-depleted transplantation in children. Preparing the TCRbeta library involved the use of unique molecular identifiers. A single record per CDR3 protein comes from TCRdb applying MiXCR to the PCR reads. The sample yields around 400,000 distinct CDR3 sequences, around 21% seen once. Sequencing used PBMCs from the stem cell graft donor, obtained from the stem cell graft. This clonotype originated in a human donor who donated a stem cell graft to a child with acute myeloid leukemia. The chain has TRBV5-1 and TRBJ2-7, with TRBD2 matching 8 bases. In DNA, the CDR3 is TGCGCCAGCAGCTCAGGGACTAGGTCAGTCGAGCAGTACTTC. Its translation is CASSSGTRSVEQYF.